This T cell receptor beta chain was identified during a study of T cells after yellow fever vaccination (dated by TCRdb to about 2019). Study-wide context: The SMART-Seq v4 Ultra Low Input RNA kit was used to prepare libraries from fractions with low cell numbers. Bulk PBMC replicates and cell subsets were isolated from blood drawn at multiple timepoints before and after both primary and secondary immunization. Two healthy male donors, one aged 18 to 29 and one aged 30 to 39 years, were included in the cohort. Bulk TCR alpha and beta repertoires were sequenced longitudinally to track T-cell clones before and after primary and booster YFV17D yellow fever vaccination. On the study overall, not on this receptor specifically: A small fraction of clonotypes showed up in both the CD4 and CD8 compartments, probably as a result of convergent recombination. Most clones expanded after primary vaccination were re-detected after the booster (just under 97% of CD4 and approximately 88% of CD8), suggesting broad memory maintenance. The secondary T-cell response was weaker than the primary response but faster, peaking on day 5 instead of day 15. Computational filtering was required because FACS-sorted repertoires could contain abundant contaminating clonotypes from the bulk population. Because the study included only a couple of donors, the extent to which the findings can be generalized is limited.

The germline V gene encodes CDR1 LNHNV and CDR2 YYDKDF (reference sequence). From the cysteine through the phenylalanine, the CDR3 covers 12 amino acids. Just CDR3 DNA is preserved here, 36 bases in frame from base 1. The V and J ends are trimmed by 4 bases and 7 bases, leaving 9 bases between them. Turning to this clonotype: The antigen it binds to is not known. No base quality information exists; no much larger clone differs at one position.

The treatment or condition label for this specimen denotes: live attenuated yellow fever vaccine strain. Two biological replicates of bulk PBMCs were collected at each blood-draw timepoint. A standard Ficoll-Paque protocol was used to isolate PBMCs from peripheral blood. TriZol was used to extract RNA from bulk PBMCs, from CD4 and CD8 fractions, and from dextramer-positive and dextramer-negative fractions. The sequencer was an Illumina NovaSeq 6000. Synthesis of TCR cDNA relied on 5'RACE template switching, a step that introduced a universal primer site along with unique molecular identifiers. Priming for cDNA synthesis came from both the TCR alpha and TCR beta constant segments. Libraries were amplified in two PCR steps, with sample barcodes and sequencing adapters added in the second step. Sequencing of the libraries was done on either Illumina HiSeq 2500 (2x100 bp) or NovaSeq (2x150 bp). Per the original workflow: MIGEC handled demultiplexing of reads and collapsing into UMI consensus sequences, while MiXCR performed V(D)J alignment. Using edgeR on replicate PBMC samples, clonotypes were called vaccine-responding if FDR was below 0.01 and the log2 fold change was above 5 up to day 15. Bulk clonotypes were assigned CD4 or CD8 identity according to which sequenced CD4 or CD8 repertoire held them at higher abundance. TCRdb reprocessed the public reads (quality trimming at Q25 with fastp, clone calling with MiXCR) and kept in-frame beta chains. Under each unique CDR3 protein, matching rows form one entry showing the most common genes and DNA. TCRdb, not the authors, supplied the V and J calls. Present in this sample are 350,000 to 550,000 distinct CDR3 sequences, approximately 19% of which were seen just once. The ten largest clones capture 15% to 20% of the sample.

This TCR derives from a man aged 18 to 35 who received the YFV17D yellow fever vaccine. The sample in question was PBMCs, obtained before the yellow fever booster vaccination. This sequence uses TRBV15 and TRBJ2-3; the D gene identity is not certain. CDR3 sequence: CATSTGRHTQYF. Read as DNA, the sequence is TGTGCCACCAGCACTGGCCGGCATACGCAGTATTTT.